Described below is a single T cell receptor (beta chain) sequence and its context. This sample is part of a study of T cell responses to AZD1222 COVID-19 vaccine. There are 10 residues in the CDR3. With 6 bases removed from V and 8 bases from J, the gap between germline ends came to 7 bases. Assay used: immunoSEQ multiplex PCR; TCRdb lists only in-frame clones, some missing. The table lists about 120,000 clones, about 90% of them singletons. The source of this sequence is an adult in good health. The chain recombines TRBV12-3 or TRBV12-4 with TRBJ1-2; the D is unclear. The sequenced sample was peripheral blood, obtained on day 0 of AZD1222 vaccination. This CDR3 reads CASRGRGYTF. CDR3 bases: TGTGCCAGCAGAGGTCGGGGCTACACCTTC.